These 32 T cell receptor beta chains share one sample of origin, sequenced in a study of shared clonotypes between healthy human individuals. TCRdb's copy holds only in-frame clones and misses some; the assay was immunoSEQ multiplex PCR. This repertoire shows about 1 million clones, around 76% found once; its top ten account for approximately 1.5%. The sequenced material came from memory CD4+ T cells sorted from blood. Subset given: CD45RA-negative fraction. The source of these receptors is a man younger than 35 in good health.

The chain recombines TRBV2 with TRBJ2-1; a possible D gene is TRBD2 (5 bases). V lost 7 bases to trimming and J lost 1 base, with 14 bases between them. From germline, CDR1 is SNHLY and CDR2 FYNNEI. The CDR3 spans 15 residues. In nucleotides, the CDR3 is TGTGCCAGCAATCCGGACGCGGGTTCCTACAATGAGCAGTTCTTC. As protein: CASNPDAGSYNEQFF.

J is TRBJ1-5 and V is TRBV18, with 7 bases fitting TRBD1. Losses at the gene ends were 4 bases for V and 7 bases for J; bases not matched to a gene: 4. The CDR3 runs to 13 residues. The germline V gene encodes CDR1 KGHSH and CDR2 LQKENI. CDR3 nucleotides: TGTGCCAGCTCACAGGGGGCTTCGCAGCCCCAGCATTTT. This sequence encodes CASSQGASQPQHF.

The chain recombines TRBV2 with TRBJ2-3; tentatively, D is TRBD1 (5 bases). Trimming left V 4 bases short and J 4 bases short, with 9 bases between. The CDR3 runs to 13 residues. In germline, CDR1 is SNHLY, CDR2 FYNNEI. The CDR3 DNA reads TGTGCCAGCAGTGGGGGCCGACCAGATACGCAGTATTTT. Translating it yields CASSGGRPDTQYF.

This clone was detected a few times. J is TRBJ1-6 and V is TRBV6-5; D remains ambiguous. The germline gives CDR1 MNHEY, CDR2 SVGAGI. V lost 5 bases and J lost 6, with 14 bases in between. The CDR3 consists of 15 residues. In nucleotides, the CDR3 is TGTGCCAGCAGTACCCAAGGTTCGGGTAATTCACCCCTCCACTTT. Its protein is CASSTQGSGNSPLHF.

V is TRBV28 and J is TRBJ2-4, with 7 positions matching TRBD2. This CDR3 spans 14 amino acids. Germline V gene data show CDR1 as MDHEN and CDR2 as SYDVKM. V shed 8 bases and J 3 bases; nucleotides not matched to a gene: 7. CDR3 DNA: TGTGCCAGCTTGGTCTCGGGGGGCAAAAACATTCAGTACTTC. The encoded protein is CASLVSGGKNIQYF.

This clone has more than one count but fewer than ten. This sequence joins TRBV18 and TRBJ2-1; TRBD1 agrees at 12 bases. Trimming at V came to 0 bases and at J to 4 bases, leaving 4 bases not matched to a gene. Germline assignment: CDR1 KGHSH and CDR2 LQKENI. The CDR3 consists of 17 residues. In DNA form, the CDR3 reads TGTGCCAGCTCACCACCGGGACAGGGGGCGCGGTACAATGAGCAGTTCTTC. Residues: CASSPPGQGARYNEQFF.

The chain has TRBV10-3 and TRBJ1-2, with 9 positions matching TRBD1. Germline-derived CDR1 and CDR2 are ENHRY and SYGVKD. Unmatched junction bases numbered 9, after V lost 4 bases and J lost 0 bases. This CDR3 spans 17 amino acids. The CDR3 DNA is TGTGCCATCAGTGCTACCGGGACAGGGCCTACTAACTATGGCTACACCTTC. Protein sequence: CAISATGTGPTNYGYTF.

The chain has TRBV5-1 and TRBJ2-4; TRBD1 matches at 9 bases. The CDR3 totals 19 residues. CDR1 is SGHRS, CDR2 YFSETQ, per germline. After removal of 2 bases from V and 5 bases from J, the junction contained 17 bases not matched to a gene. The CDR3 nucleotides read TGCGCCAGCAGCTTCGGGACAGGGTCAAATATACAGCCTCAAAACATTCAGTACTTC. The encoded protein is CASSFGTGSNIQPQNIQYF. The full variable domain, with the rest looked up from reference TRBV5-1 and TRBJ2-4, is KAGVTQTPRYLIKTRGQQVTLSCSPISGHRSVSWYQQTPGQGLQFLFEYFSETQRNKGNFPGRFSGRQFSNSRSEMNVSTLELGDSALYLCASSFGTGSNIQPQNIQYFGAGTRLSVL.

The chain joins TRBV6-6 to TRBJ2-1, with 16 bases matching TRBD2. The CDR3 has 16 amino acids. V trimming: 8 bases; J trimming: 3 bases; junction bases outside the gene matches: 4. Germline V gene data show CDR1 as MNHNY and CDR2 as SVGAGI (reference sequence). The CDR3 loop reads CASLGLAGGNYNEQFF. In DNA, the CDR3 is TGTGCCAGCCTGGGACTAGCGGGAGGGAACTACAATGAGCAGTTCTTC.

This CDR3 is CASSPTGDTEAFF. The CDR3 DNA is TGTGCCAGCAGCCCGACCGGGGACACTGAAGCTTTCTTT. The J gene is TRBJ1-1, the V gene TRBV11-3, with D hard to call. Germline assignment: CDR1 SGHNT and CDR2 YENEEA. V gave up 5 bases and J gave up 3 bases, with 10 bases separating them. CDR3 length: 13 residues.

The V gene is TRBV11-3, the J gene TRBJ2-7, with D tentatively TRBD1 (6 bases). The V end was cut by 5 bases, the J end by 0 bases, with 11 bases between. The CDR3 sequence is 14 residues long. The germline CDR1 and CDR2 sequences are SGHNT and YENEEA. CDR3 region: CASSPNRVSYEQYF. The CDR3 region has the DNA TGTGCCAGCAGCCCTAACAGGGTCTCCTACGAGCAGTACTTC.

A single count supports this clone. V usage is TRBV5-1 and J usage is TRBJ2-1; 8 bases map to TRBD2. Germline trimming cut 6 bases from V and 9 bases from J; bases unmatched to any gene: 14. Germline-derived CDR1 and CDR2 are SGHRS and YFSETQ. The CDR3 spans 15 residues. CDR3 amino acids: CASTPHGGGSPEQFF. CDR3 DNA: TGCGCCAGCACCCCCCATGGCGGGGGGTCCCCTGAGCAGTTCTTC. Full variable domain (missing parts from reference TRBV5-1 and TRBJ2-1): KAGVTQTPRYLIKTRGQQVTLSCSPISGHRSVSWYQQTPGQGLQFLFEYFSETQRNKGNFPGRFSGRQFSNSRSEMNVSTLELGDSALYLCASTPHGGGSPEQFFGPGTRLTVL.

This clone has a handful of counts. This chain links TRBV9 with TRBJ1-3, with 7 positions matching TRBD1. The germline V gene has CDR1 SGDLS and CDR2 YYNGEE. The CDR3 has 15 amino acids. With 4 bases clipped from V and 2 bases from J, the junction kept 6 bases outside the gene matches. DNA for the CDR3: TGTGCCAGCAGCCCACGACAGGGCACTGGAAACACCATATATTTT. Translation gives CASSPRQGTGNTIYF.

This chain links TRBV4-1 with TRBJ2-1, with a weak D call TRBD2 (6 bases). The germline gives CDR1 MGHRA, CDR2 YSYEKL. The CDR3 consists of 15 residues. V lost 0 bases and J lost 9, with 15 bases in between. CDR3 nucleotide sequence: TGCGCCAGCAGCCAAGAAGAGAGATTCGGGGGTGAGCAGTTCTTC. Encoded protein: CASSQEERFGGEQFF.

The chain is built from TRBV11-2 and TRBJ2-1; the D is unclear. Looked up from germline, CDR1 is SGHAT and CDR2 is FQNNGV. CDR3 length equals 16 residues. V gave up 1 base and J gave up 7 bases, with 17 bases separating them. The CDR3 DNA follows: TGTGCCAGCAGCTTAGGGGTCGTTGCGACCGCGAATGAGCAGTTCTTC. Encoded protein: CASSLGVVATANEQFF.

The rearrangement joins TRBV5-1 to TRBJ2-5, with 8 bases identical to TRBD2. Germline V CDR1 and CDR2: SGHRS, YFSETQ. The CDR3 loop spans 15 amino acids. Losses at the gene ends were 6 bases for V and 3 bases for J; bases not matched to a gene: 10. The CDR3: CASTPRGAGEETQYF. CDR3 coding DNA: TGCGCCAGCACCCCCAGGGGAGCGGGGGAAGAGACCCAGTACTTC.

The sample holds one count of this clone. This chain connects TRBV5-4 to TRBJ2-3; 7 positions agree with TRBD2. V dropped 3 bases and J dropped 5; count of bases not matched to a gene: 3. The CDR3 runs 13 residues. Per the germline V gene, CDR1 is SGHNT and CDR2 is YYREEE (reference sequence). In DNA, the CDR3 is TGTGCCAGCAGCTCAGGACTAGAAGATACGCAGTATTTT. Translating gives CASSSGLEDTQYF. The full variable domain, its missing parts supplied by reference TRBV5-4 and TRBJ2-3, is ETGVTQSPTHLIKTRGQQVTLRCSSQSGHNTVSWYQQALGQGPQFIFQYYREEENGRGNFPPRFSGLQFPNYSSELNVNALELDDSALYLCASSSGLEDTQYFGPGTRLTVL.

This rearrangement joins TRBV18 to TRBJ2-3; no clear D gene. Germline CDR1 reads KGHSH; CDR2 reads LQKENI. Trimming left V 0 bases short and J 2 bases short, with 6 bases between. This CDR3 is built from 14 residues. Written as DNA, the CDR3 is TGTGCCAGCTCACCACCCATGCCCACAGATACGCAGTATTTT. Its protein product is CASSPPMPTDTQYF.

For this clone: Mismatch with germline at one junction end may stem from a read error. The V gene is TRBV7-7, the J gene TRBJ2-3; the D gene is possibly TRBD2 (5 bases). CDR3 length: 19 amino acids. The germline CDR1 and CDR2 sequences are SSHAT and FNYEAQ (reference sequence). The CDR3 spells CASSLDDRPKRNLTDTQYF. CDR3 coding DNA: TGTGCTAGCAGCTTAGACGACCGACCTAAGCGGAATCTCACAGATACGCAGTATTTT.

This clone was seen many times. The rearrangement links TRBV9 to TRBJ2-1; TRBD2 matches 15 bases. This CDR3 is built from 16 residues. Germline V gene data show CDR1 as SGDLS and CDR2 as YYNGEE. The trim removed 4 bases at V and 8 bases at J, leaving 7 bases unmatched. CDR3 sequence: CASSLGLAGGQHEQFF. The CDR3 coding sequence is TGTGCCAGCAGCTTAGGACTAGCGGGGGGGCAACATGAGCAGTTCTTC.

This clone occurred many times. The CDR3 sequence: CASSLTADTQYF. Here the CDR3 DNA reads TGTGCCAGCAGCCTGACTGCAGATACGCAGTATTTT. This chain connects TRBV11-3 to TRBJ2-3, with unresolved D. Germline assignment: CDR1 SGHNT and CDR2 YENEEA. This CDR3 has 12 amino acids. The V end was cut by 5 bases, the J end by 4 bases, with 7 bases between.

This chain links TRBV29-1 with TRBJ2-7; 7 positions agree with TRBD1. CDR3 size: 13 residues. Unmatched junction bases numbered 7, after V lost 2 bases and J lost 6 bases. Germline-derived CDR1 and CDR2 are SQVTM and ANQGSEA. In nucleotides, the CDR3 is TGCAGCGTTGAACGAGGGGGCGCAGGCGAGCAGTACTTC. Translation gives CSVERGGAGEQYF.

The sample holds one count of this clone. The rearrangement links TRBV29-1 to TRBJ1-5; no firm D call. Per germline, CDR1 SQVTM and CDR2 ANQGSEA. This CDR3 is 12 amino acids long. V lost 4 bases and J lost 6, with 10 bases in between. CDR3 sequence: CSVGAEGQPQHF. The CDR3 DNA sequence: TGCAGCGTTGGGGCAGAGGGTCAGCCCCAGCATTTT.

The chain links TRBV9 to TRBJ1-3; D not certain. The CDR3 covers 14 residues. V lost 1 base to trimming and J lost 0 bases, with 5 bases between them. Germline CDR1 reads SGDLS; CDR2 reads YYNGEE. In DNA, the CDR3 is TGTGCCAGCAGCGTATCGATCTCTGGAAACACCATATATTTT. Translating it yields CASSVSISGNTIYF.

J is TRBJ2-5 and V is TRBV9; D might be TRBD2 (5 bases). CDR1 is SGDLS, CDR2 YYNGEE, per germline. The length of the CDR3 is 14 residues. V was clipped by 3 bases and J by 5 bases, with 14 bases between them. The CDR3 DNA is TGTGCCAGCAGCGAAGCCGTCGGGGTTGAGACCCAGTACTTC. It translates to CASSEAVGVETQYF.

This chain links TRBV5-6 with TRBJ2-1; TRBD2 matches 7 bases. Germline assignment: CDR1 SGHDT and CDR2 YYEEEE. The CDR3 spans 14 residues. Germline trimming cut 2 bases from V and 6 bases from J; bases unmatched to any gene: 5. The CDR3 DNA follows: TGTGCCAGCAGCTTAACTAGCGCGGGCAATGAGCAGTTCTTC. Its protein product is CASSLTSAGNEQFF.

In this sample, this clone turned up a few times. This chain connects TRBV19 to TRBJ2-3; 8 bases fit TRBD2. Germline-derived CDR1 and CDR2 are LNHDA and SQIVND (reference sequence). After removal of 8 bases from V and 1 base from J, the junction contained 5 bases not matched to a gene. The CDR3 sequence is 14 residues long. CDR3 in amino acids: CASWQRGRTDTQYF. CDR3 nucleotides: TGTGCCAGTTGGCAGCGGGGGCGCACAGATACGCAGTATTTT.

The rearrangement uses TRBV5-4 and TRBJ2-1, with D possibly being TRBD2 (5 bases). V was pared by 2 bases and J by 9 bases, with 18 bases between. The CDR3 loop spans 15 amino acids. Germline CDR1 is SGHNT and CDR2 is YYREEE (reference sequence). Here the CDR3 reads CASSFETGSSTEQFF. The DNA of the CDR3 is TGTGCCAGCAGCTTCGAGACTGGCTCTAGCACTGAGCAGTTCTTC. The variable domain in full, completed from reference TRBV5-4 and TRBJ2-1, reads ETGVTQSPTHLIKTRGQQVTLRCSSQSGHNTVSWYQQALGQGPQFIFQYYREEENGRGNFPPRFSGLQFPNYSSELNVNALELDDSALYLCASSFETGSSTEQFFGPGTRLTVL.

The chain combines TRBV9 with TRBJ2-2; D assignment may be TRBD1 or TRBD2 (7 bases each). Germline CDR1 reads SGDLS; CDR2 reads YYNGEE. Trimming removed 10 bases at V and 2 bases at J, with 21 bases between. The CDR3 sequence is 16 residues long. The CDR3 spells CASTYMGGGNTGELFF. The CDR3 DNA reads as TGTGCCTCGACCTACATGGGAGGGGGCAACACCGGGGAGCTGTTTTTT.

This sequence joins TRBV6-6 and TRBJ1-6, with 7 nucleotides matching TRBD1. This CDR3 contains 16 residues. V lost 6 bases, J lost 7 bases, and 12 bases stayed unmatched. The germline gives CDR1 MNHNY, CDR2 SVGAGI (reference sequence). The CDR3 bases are TGTGCCAGCAGCCTTTCCCCTTCAGGGGGAAATTCACCCCTCCACTTT. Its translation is CASSLSPSGGNSPLHF.

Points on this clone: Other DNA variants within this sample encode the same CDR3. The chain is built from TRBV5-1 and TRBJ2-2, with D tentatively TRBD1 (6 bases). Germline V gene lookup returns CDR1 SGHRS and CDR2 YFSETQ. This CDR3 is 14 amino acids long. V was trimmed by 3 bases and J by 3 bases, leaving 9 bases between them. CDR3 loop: CASSSRTDTGELFF. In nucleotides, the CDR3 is TGCGCCAGCAGCTCTCGGACAGACACCGGGGAGCTGTTTTTT.

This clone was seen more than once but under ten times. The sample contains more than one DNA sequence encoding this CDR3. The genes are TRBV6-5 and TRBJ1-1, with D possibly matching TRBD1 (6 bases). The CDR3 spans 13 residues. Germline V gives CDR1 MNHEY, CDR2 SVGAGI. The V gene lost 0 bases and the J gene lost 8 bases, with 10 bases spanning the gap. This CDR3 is CASSYSGGVEAFF. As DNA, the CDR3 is TGTGCCAGCAGTTACTCAGGGGGTGTAGAAGCTTTCTTT.